Presented here are 7 T cell receptor beta chains from one specimen sequenced in a study of shared clonotypes between healthy human individuals. Here immunoSEQ multiplex PCR was the method, and the copy in TCRdb shows in-frame clones only, minus some. The sample has millions of clones; roughly 92% are singletons. The sequenced sample was naive CD4+ T cells sorted from blood. The subset is: CD45RA+ positively selected. Receptor source: a man in his late teens or twenties in good health.

Remarks on this clone: Other nucleotide sequences from this sample produce the same CDR3. The chain couples TRBV2 to TRBJ1-5; no reliable D call. Germline V CDR1 and CDR2: SNHLY, FYNNEI. Deletions cut 6 bases from V and 0 bases from J, with 6 bases between. This CDR3 region has 13 residues. The CDR3 loop reads CASSADSNQPQHF. The CDR3 region has the DNA TGTGCCAGCAGCGCCGATAGCAATCAGCCCCAGCATTTT.

In the case of this clone: Distinct nucleotide sequences in the sample also encode this CDR3. This rearrangement joins TRBV5-1 to TRBJ2-3; D gene uncertain. V dropped 3 bases and J dropped 4 bases, with 9 bases sitting between them. This CDR3 region has 13 residues. Germline loops: CDR1 SGHRS, CDR2 YFSETQ. The CDR3 protein is CASSSPPPDTQYF. CDR3 nucleotides: TGCGCCAGCAGCTCCCCCCCACCAGATACGCAGTATTTT.

The CDR3 sequence is CASSPTLGEQYF. Written as DNA, the CDR3 is TGTGCCAGCAGCCCGACCCTCGGCGAACAGTACTTC. The rearrangement links TRBV7-2 to TRBJ2-7; D is undetermined. CDR1 is SGHTA, CDR2 FQGNSA, per germline. V lost 5 bases and J lost 10, with 15 bases in between. The CDR3 covers 12 residues.

The chain carries TRBV25-1 and TRBJ2-3; D might be TRBD1 or TRBD2, each matching 6 bases. Deletions cut 3 bases from V and 1 base from J, with 14 bases between. Germline V gives CDR1 MGHDK, CDR2 SYGVNS. The CDR3 totals 16 residues. CDR3 coding DNA: TGTGCCAGCAGTGATAAGGGGGGCATACGCACAGATACGCAGTATTTT. This sequence encodes CASSDKGGIRTDTQYF.

About this clone: The sample has other DNA sequences that encode this CDR3 too. The chain joins TRBV6-6 to TRBJ1-1; D is unclear. Trimming took off 2 bases at V and 4 bases at J, with 8 bases between the two ends. The CDR3 extends over 13 amino acids. Germline V CDR1 and CDR2: MNHNY, SVGAGI (reference sequence). CDR3 in amino acids: CASSYVGSTEAFF. For the CDR3, the DNA is TGTGCCAGCAGTTACGTTGGGAGCACTGAAGCTTTCTTT.

The chain has TRBV11-2 and TRBJ2-1; 9 bases line up with TRBD2. Unmatched junction bases numbered 11, after V lost 1 base and J lost 10 bases. This CDR3 contains 16 residues. Germline-derived CDR1 and CDR2 are SGHAT and FQNNGV. CDR3 protein: CASSLGAAGGPFEQFF. CDR3 sequence (DNA): TGTGCCAGCAGCTTAGGCGCGGCGGGAGGGCCCTTCGAGCAGTTCTTC.

The gene calls are TRBV27 and TRBJ1-4; 8 bases are shared with TRBD1. The CDR3 is 15 residues long. After removal of 5 bases from V and 6 bases from J, the junction contained 8 bases not matched to a gene. Germline V gene data show CDR1 as MNHEY and CDR2 as SMNVEV (reference sequence). The CDR3 is CASSPSTGVYEKLFF. The DNA of the CDR3 is TGTGCCAGCAGTCCTTCGACAGGGGTTTATGAAAAACTGTTTTTT.